This is a list of T cell receptor beta chains from one sample in a study of shared clonotypes between healthy human individuals. Produced via immunoSEQ multiplex PCR; TCRdb's table is partial and in-frame only. The repertoire holds around 940,000 clones, with 60% to 85% as singletons. The source material was memory CD4+ T cells sorted from blood. Receptors originate from a man younger than 35 in good health. The conserved cysteine and the conserved F or W are not part of the CDR3 here.

V	J	CDR3
TRBV9	TRBJ2-5	ASSPRLEQETQY
TRBV19	TRBJ2-5	ASSPNPPTQY
TRBV5-1	TRBJ1-4	ASSFTGGGDEKLF
TRBV28	TRBJ1-2	ASSPGQWSYT
TRBV27	TRBJ2-4	ASGLTGAGQLAKNIQY
TRBV7-2	TRBJ2-7	ASSLGFQSYEQY
TRBV18	TRBJ1-4	ASSPPSATNEKLF
TRBV5-1	TRBJ1-5	ASSLSGRSDQPQH
TRBV18	TRBJ1-2	ASSLFGQGTYGYT
TRBV11-3	TRBJ2-5	ASSSGRGARETQY
TRBV5-1	TRBJ2-1	ASGVGTSSGHNEQF
TRBV5-6	TRBJ2-3	ASSWDQRSTDTQY
TRBV5-1	TRBJ2-3	ASSLATRGYSTDTQY
TRBV7-9	TRBJ2-3	ASSLVQDTDTQY
TRBV5-1	TRBJ1-6	ASSLLGASSPLH
TRBV9	TRBJ2-5	ASSQGTGQGQETQY
TRBV7-6	TRBJ2-7	ASSLAALADASYEQY
TRBV7-2	TRBJ2-3	ASSIGTSGRITDTQY
TRBV30	TRBJ2-7	AWSRPGGFYEQY
TRBV11-1	TRBJ2-5	ASSFGSQETQY
TRBV11-2	TRBJ1-2	ASSLVMANYGYT
TRBV7-9	TRBJ2-5	ASSPAYSGGPKTQY
TRBV5-8	TRBJ2-3	ASSFSTGGYDTQY
TRBV18	TRBJ1-1	ASSEHWGVNTEAF
TRBV4-3	TRBJ2-7	ASSQDGQGTYEQY
TRBV18	TRBJ2-3	ASSPLANGGTDTQY
TRBV7-2	TRBJ2-2	ASSRKSGDTGELF
TRBV30	TRBJ1-4	AWTAGLNEKLF
TRBV19	TRBJ1-4	ASRTIQGRLTNEKLF
TRBV18	TRBJ2-3	ASSPPVISTDTQY
TRBV6-4	TRBJ2-3	ASRPQVGGLEVY
TRBV18	TRBJ1-2	ASSPLTGQLVSNYGYT
TRBV7-2	TRBJ2-1	ASSFLSGNNEQF
TRBV5-4	TRBJ2-3	ASTLGKSNSLDTQY
TRBV5-6	TRBJ1-1	ASSFYRGKADTEAF
TRBV6-1	TRBJ1-5	ASSEASRGNQPQH
TRBV30	TRBJ1-2	AWSVKGAGYT
TRBV27	TRBJ1-6	ASRLDRENSPLH
TRBV5-1	TRBJ2-7	ASSLRENEQY
TRBV29-1	TRBJ2-5	SVGAGGQETQY
TRBV4-3	TRBJ2-1	ASSQDTSGYPGNEQF
TRBV9	TRBJ1-1	ASSVGRNTEAF
TRBV5-1	TRBJ2-1	ASSLAFQSHNEQF
TRBV18	TRBJ1-1	ASSPMTGSEAF
TRBV5-1	TRBJ1-1	ASSLAVTGATEAF
TRBV5-6	TRBJ2-3	ASSYYRDRGPDTQY
TRBV28	TRBJ1-2	ASHSRTRYGYT